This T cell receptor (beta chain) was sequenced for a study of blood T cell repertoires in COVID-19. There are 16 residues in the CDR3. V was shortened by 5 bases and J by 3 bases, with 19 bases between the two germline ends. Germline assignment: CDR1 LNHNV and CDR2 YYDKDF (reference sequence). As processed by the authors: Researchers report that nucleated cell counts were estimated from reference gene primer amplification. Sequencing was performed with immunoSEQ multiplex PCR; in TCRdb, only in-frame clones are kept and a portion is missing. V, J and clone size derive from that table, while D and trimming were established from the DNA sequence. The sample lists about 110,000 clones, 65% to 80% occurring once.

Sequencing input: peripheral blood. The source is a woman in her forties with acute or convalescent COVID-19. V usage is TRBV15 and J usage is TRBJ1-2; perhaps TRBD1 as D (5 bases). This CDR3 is CATSYEGRVLDYGYTF. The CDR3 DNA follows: TGTGCCACCAGCTACGAGGGGAGGGTTTTAGACTATGGCTACACCTTC.